This T cell receptor beta chain is from a study of cytomegalovirus exposure and HLA in healthy donors. PCR amplification relied on 60 Vbeta primers (plus 13 Jbeta primers). Data came from immunoSEQ multiplex PCR; TCRdb stores just in-frame clones and leaves some out. The sample records nearly 110,000 clones, 70% to 85% being singletons. V lost 3 bases and J 5 bases, leaving 16 bases between the germline ends. This CDR3 spans 15 amino acids. Germline V gene data show CDR1 as MDHEN and CDR2 as SYDVKM. To note about this clone: Its antigen remains unidentified.

Study outcomes and limitations: Some V segments, TRBV6-2 and TRBV6-3 among them, were indistinguishable and were therefore excluded. Later analysis identified 17,000 or so TCR beta sequences associated with HLA alleles, using a false discovery rate threshold of 0.05.

The chain combines TRBV28 with TRBJ1-2; D ambiguous. The specimen was PBMCs. The clonotype was recovered from a male donor in good health and CMV-seronegative. CDR3 DNA: TGTGCCAGCAGTTTTGGTCACACCTTATCATATGGCTACACCTTC. It codes for CASSFGHTLSYGYTF.